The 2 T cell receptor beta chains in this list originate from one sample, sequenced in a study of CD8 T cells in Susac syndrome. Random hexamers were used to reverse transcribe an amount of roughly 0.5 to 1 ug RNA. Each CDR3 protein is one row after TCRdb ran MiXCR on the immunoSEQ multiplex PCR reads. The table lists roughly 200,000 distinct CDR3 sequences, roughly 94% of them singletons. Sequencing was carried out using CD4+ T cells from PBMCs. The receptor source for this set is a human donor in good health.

Here the CDR3 reads CASSQDGSSPGYTF. CDR3 in DNA: TGTGCCAGCAGCCAAGATGGGAGCTCCCCTGGCTACACCTTC. V gene TRBV3-1 combines with J gene TRBJ1-2; no definite D call. CDR3 length equals 14 residues. The germline CDR1 and CDR2 sequences are LGHDT and YNNKEL (reference sequence). V was cut by 0 bases and J by 7 bases, with 12 bases left in between.

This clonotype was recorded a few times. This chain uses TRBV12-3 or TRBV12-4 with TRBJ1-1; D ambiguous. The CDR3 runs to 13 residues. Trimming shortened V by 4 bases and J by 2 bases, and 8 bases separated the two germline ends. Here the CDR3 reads CASSSRLNTEAFF. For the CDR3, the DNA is TGTGCCAGCAGTTCAAGGCTAAACACTGAAGCTTTCTTT.